Each of the 25 T cell receptor beta chains below was sequenced from the same sample in a study of blood T cell repertoires in COVID-19. Some clones are missing from TCRdb's copy, which holds only in-frame ones; the method was immunoSEQ multiplex PCR. The sample holds more than 65,000 clones; 75% to 90% are singletons and the top ten take just under 6%. The specimen was peripheral blood. The receptors here all came from a man between 60 and 70 years old with active or convalescent COVID-19.

Only one count was recorded for this clone. The chain joins TRBV30 to TRBJ2-7; D call uncertain. The CDR3 sequence is 14 residues long. V was cut by 0 bases and J by 2 bases, with 11 bases left in between. CDR1 is GTSNPN, CDR2 SVGIG, per germline (reference sequence). The CDR3: CAWSVWQSTYEQYF. The CDR3, as DNA: TGTGCCTGGAGTGTATGGCAGTCGACCTACGAGCAGTACTTC.

This chain links TRBV10-3 with TRBJ1-4; TRBD1 matches at 8 bases. Germline values: CDR1 ENHRY, CDR2 SYGVKD. With 6 bases clipped from V and 3 bases from J, the junction kept 6 bases outside the gene matches. The CDR3 runs 15 residues. This CDR3 reads CAISDQTGANEKLFF. The CDR3 region has the DNA TGTGCCATCAGCGACCAGACAGGGGCTAATGAAAAACTGTTTTTT.

This clone has just a few counts. This chain links TRBV9 with TRBJ1-2; D not resolved. CDR3 length: 15 amino acids. Germline V gene data show CDR1 as SGDLS and CDR2 as YYNGEE. V was pared by 3 bases and J by 2 bases, with 14 bases between. CDR3 sequence (DNA): TGTGCCAGCAGCGGAGGAAACGGTGAAAACTATGGCTACACCTTC. Translated: CASSGGNGENYGYTF.

V is TRBV7-2 and J is TRBJ2-2, with 8 nucleotides matching TRBD1. Germline trimming cut 5 bases from V and 7 bases from J; bases unmatched to any gene: 6. CDR3 length: 14 residues. The germline CDR1 and CDR2 sequences are SGHTA and FQGNSA. Written as DNA, the CDR3 is TGTGCCAGCAGCGCGGGACAGGTCAACGGGGAGCTGTTTTTT. Translating it yields CASSAGQVNGELFF.

The chain links TRBV9 to TRBJ2-7; D gene unclear. The CDR3 is 13 residues long. In germline, CDR1 is SGDLS, CDR2 YYNGEE. Trimming pared 0 bases from V and 1 base from J, leaving 5 bases between. The CDR3 DNA sequence: TGTGCCAGCAGCGTAGGGGCATCCTACGAGCAGTACTTC. It translates to CASSVGASYEQYF.

V usage is TRBV10-3 and J usage is TRBJ1-1; weak D call: TRBD1 (5 bases). The CDR3 length is 14 residues. The V end was cut by 11 bases, the J end by 2 bases, with 18 bases between. CDR1 and CDR2 from the germline V gene are ENHRY and SYGVKD. This chain's CDR3 is CASYDSAVNTEAFF. The CDR3, as DNA: TGTGCCTCTTACGACAGCGCTGTAAACACTGAAGCTTTCTTT.

The chain has TRBV4-3 and TRBJ1-4; D not resolved. There are 15 residues in the CDR3. Deletions cut 0 bases from V and 7 bases from J, with 12 bases between. The germline V gene encodes CDR1 LGHNA and CDR2 YSLEER. CDR3 nucleotide sequence: TGCGCCAGCAGCCAAGATCCTTTAGTCGGTGAAAAACTGTTTTTT. Its protein product is CASSQDPLVGEKLFF.

V usage is TRBV5-6 and J usage is TRBJ1-6; a weak D match, TRBD1 (5 bases). Trimming took off 0 bases at V and 9 bases at J, with 10 bases between the two ends. Germline V gene data show CDR1 as SGHDT and CDR2 as YYEEEE. The CDR3 has 14 amino acids. The DNA for the CDR3 is TGTGCCAGCAGCTTGGGACAGAGAACTTCACCCCTCCACTTT. Its protein is CASSLGQRTSPLHF.

This chain uses TRBV2 with TRBJ1-5; D is undetermined. Trimming removed 2 bases from V and 3 bases from J, with 14 bases in between. The CDR3 has 16 amino acids. Germline lookup yields CDR1 SNHLY and CDR2 FYNNEI. CDR3: CASSEREDTVNQPQHF. CDR3 nucleotides: TGTGCCAGCAGTGAAAGGGAGGATACCGTCAATCAGCCCCAGCATTTT. The entire variable domain, with the rest obtained from reference TRBV2 and TRBJ1-5, is as follows: EPEVTQTPSHQVTQMGQEVILRCVPISNHLYFYWYRQILGQKVEFLVSFYNNEISEKSEIFDDQFSVERPDGSNFTLKIRSTKLEDSAMYFCASSEREDTVNQPQHFGDGTRLSIL.

The CDR3 reads CASTGSYNSPLHF. CDR3 DNA: TGTGCCAGCACAGGCTCCTATAATTCACCCCTCCACTTT. The chain couples TRBV12-3 or TRBV12-4 to TRBJ1-6; D unclear. V lost 7 bases, J lost 0 bases, and 4 bases lay in between. This CDR3 has 13 amino acids.

The V gene is TRBV19, the J gene TRBJ2-5, with D perhaps matching TRBD2 (5 bases). The CDR3 loop spans 15 amino acids. V lost 5 bases and J lost 3, with 16 bases in between. In germline, CDR1 is LNHDA, CDR2 SQIVND (reference sequence). DNA of the CDR3: TGTGCCAGTAGTTACGGACTCTTATCGAAAGAGACCCAGTACTTC. This codes for CASSYGLLSKETQYF.

This clone was detected once. J is TRBJ2-3 and V is TRBV5-1; the D gene is possibly TRBD2 (7 bases). V dropped 0 bases and J dropped 5 bases, with 19 bases sitting between them. Germline V lookup: CDR1 SGHRS, CDR2 YFSETQ. CDR3 length: 17 residues. The CDR3: CASSLAGGGVLGDTQYF. CDR3 in DNA: TGCGCCAGCAGCTTGGCGGGGGGCGGGGTCCTCGGAGATACGCAGTATTTT.

The chain links TRBV3-1 (or the pseudogene TRBV3-2) to TRBJ1-1, with a weak D call TRBD1 (6 bases). Germline loops: CDR1 LGHDT, CDR2 YNNKEL (reference sequence). With 1 base removed from V and 5 bases from J, the gap between germline ends came to 8 bases. The CDR3 totals 13 residues. CDR3: CASSQVRGTEAFF. CDR3 coding DNA: TGTGCCAGCAGCCAAGTAAGGGGGACTGAAGCTTTCTTT.

The chain uses TRBV5-5 and TRBJ1-1; 9 nucleotides align to TRBD1. Germline-derived CDR1 and CDR2 are SGHKS and YYEKEE (reference sequence). V gave up 4 bases and J gave up 5 bases; unmatched junction bases: 9. The CDR3 runs to 15 residues. The CDR3, as DNA: TGTGCCAGCAGCACCGCAGGACAGGGGCGAACTGAAGCTTTCTTT. Its protein is CASSTAGQGRTEAFF. The whole variable domain, filled in from reference TRBV5-5 and TRBJ1-1, reads DAGVTQSPTHLIKTRGQQVTLRCSPISGHKSVSWYQQVLGQGPQFIFQYYEKEERGRGNFPDRFSARQFPNYSSELNVNALLLGDSALYLCASSTAGQGRTEAFFGQGTRLTVV.

The rearrangement joins TRBV10-3 to TRBJ1-2; maybe TRBD1 (5 bases). V lost 2 bases to trimming and J lost 2 bases, with 6 bases between them. Germline loops: CDR1 ENHRY, CDR2 SYGVKD. CDR3 length: 13 amino acids. CDR3 DNA: TGTGCCATCAGTGAGGACAGCAACTATGGCTACACCTTC. Translated: CAISEDSNYGYTF.

The rearrangement uses TRBV9 and TRBJ1-2; 7 bases are shared with TRBD1. The ends lost 4 bases at V and 3 bases at J; junction bases unmatched: 9. Germline V gene sequence: CDR1 SGDLS, CDR2 YYNGEE. The CDR3 covers 15 residues. CDR3 sequence: CASSPPTGFYYGYTF. The CDR3, as DNA: TGTGCCAGCAGCCCACCGACAGGGTTCTACTATGGCTACACCTTC. The full variable domain, completed using reference TRBV9 and TRBJ1-2, is DSGVTQTPKHLITATGQRVTLRCSPRSGDLSVYWYQQSLDQGLQFLIQYYNGEERAKGNILERFSAQQFPDLHSELNLSSLELGDSALYFCASSPPTGFYYGYTFGSGTRLTVV.

The chain uses TRBV19 and TRBJ2-3; 10 positions match TRBD1. Germline assignment: CDR1 LNHDA and CDR2 SQIVND (reference sequence). This CDR3 comprises 16 residues. With V trimmed by 5 bases and J by 5 bases, 10 bases remained unmatched. In nucleotides, the CDR3 is TGTGCCAGTAGTCCATCGGACAGGGGGATAAGAGATACGCAGTATTTT. It translates to CASSPSDRGIRDTQYF.

This chain links TRBV28 with TRBJ2-7, with a possible D match to TRBD1 (5 bases). CDR1 and CDR2 from the germline V gene are MDHEN and SYDVKM. Trimming removed 4 bases at V and 6 bases at J, with 10 bases between. The CDR3 contains 12 residues. The CDR3 spells CASSSGIREQYF. As DNA, the CDR3 is TGTGCCAGCAGTTCAGGGATACGCGAGCAGTACTTC.

The chain recombines TRBV7-2 with TRBJ1-2; 8 positions match TRBD1. CDR1 and CDR2 from the germline V gene are SGHTA and FQGNSA. V gave up 5 bases and J gave up 3 bases; unmatched junction bases: 8. This CDR3 is 15 amino acids long. CDR3 nucleotides: TGTGCCAGCAGCCCCCGGGACAGGAACTACTATGGCTACACCTTC. Amino acids: CASSPRDRNYYGYTF.

The table lists this clone with a count of one. V is TRBV19 and J is TRBJ2-2; a possible D gene is TRBD2 (6 bases). Germline V gene sequence: CDR1 LNHDA, CDR2 SQIVND (reference sequence). The CDR3 runs 15 residues. V was pared by 8 bases and J by 0 bases, with 13 bases between. CDR3 residues: CASRSGAANTGELFF. The CDR3 nucleotides are TGTGCCAGTCGGTCGGGAGCTGCGAACACCGGGGAGCTGTTTTTT.

The rearrangement uses TRBV2 and TRBJ1-6; 9 positions match TRBD1. Per the germline V gene, CDR1 is SNHLY and CDR2 is FYNNEI. Germline trimming cut 3 bases from V and 10 bases from J; bases unmatched to any gene: 4. The CDR3 is made up of 14 amino acids. As DNA, the CDR3 is TGTGCCAGCAGTGAGGGGGGGACAGGGTCACCCCTCCACTTT. Its translation: CASSEGGTGSPLHF.

This clone was observed once. The V call is TRBV19, the J call TRBJ2-7, with 12 positions matching TRBD1. Germline CDR1 reads LNHDA; CDR2 reads SQIVND (reference sequence). The CDR3 has 16 amino acids. The J segment lost 3 bases and the V segment lost 5 bases, leaving 8 bases of the junction unmatched. Here the CDR3 reads CASSAAGQGANYEQYF. CDR3 nucleotides: TGTGCCAGTAGTGCGGCGGGACAGGGGGCGAACTACGAGCAGTACTTC.

The rearrangement uses TRBV5-8 and TRBJ2-1; D might be TRBD1 (6 bases). Trimming removed 2 bases at V and 6 bases at J, with 15 bases between. The CDR3 is 15 amino acids. Germline V gives CDR1 SGHTS, CDR2 YDEGEE. The CDR3 sequence: CASSFRGLTSNEQFF. The CDR3 coding sequence is TGTGCCAGCAGCTTCAGGGGCCTTACAAGCAATGAGCAGTTCTTC.

The rearrangement uses TRBV30 and TRBJ1-1; D gene uncertain. The CDR3 length is 14 residues. Germline CDR1 reads GTSNPN; CDR2 reads SVGIG (reference sequence). V lost 5 bases and J lost 1, with 14 bases in between. The CDR3 loop reads CAWAGGRRNTEAFF. DNA of the CDR3: TGTGCCTGGGCGGGAGGGCGGAGGAACACTGAAGCTTTCTTT.

V and J are TRBV2 and TRBJ2-5, with TRBD1 matching 10 bases. V shed 8 bases and J 2 bases; nucleotides not matched to a gene: 8. The CDR3 runs to 15 residues. Germline V gene sequence: CDR1 SNHLY, CDR2 FYNNEI. CDR3 in DNA: TGTGCCAGCCGAAGGGACAGGGGATATCAAGAGACCCAGTACTTC. This encodes CASRRDRGYQETQYF.